Shown below are 30 T cell receptor beta chains from a single sample sequenced in a study of siplizumab effects on memory and regulatory T cells. Clones were sequenced by immunoSEQ multiplex PCR, and TCRdb holds only the in-frame ones, with some missing. The sample has approximately 100,000 clones; under 95% are singletons. Sequencing input: Tregs sorted from blood. The receptors shown here come from a human donor in good health.

This chain uses TRBV19 with TRBJ2-1, with 16 bases identical to TRBD2. Germline assignment: CDR1 LNHDA and CDR2 SQIVND (reference sequence). V shed 3 bases, J shed 5 bases, and the junction held 4 bases outside the gene matches. The CDR3 spans 17 residues. CDR3 nucleotides: TGTGCCAGTAGTATCGGGACTAGCGGGAGGGCGAACAATGAGCAGTTCTTC. Translated: CASSIGTSGRANNEQFF.

The rearrangement links TRBV5-1 to TRBJ2-7, with D perhaps TRBD1 (5 bases). CDR1 is SGHRS, CDR2 YFSETQ, per germline. The germline V and J ends were trimmed by 4 bases and 3 bases, with 8 bases remaining between them. CDR3 length: 12 amino acids. CDR3 protein: CASSADIYEQYF. The CDR3 DNA reads TGCGCCAGCAGCGCGGACATCTACGAGCAGTACTTC.

Only one count was recorded for this clone. The V gene is TRBV29-1, the J gene TRBJ2-2; a possible D gene is TRBD2 (5 bases). V was clipped by 4 bases and J by 6 bases, with 12 bases between them. Germline V CDR1 and CDR2: SQVTM, ANQGSEA. The CDR3 length is 13 residues. In nucleotides, the CDR3 is TGCAGCGTTGTACGGGGTGGGGCCGGGGAGCTGTTTTTT. It translates to CSVVRGGAGELFF.

On this clone: Because the CDR3 is missing its conserved closing phenylalanine or tryptophan, this is likely a read error. The V call is TRBV11-2, the J call TRBJ2-7; tentative D call: TRBD2 (5 bases). The V end was cut by 1 base, the J end by 0 bases, with 10 bases between. The germline gives CDR1 SGHAT, CDR2 FQNNGV. The CDR3 covers 15 residues. Here the CDR3 DNA reads TGTGCCAGCAGCTTAGTTTACGGGGACTCCTACGAGCAGTACCTC. It specifies CASSLVYGDSYEQYL.

CDR3 loop: CASSEARASGTEKLFF. In DNA, the CDR3 is TGTGCCAGCAGTGAAGCGCGGGCCAGCGGGACGGAAAAACTGTTTTTT. The rearrangement links TRBV6-1 to TRBJ1-4, with D possibly being TRBD1 (5 bases). Germline-derived CDR1 and CDR2 are MNHNS and SASEGT. This CDR3 has 16 residues. V lost 0 bases and J 8 bases, leaving 16 bases between the germline ends.

V gene TRBV14 combines with J gene TRBJ2-1; 10 nucleotides align to TRBD2. V was pared by 5 bases and J by 4 bases, with 8 bases of the junction left unmatched. The CDR3 covers 16 residues. CDR1 and CDR2 (germline): SGHDN, FVKESK. The CDR3 is CASSVYGTSVYNEQFF. CDR3 sequence (DNA): TGTGCCAGCAGCGTCTACGGGACTAGCGTTTACAATGAGCAGTTCTTC.

The V call is TRBV4-1, the J call TRBJ2-1; 8 nucleotides align to TRBD2. Trimming took 4 bases from V and 0 from J; bases not matched to a gene: 11. Germline-derived CDR1 and CDR2 are MGHRA and YSYEKL. The CDR3 is made up of 18 amino acids. The CDR3 sequence: CASSLGLAWGSSYNEQFF. The CDR3 DNA is TGCGCCAGCAGCCTCGGACTAGCTTGGGGAAGCTCCTACAATGAGCAGTTCTTC.

V usage is TRBV27 and J usage is TRBJ2-3; D possibly matches TRBD1 or TRBD2 (5 bases each). The CDR3 length is 16 residues. Germline V gene data show CDR1 as MNHEY and CDR2 as SMNVEV (reference sequence). V lost 7 bases to trimming and J lost 4 bases, with 21 bases between them. The CDR3 is CASTTTGPPGADTQYF. The CDR3 DNA reads as TGTGCCAGCACCACGACGGGACCCCCTGGTGCAGATACGCAGTATTTT.

V and J are TRBV5-1 and TRBJ2-2; tentative D call: TRBD2 (5 bases). Germline V gives CDR1 SGHRS, CDR2 YFSETQ. This CDR3 spans 15 amino acids. Trimming cost V 8 bases and J 7 bases, with 21 bases left between them. The chain's CDR3 is CASGLQNLVDGELFF. The CDR3 DNA follows: TGCGCCAGTGGACTCCAGAACTTAGTAGACGGGGAGCTGTTTTTT. Together with reference TRBV5-1 and TRBJ2-2, the CDR3 gives the full variable domain: KAGVTQTPRYLIKTRGQQVTLSCSPISGHRSVSWYQQTPGQGLQFLFEYFSETQRNKGNFPGRFSGRQFSNSRSEMNVSTLELGDSALYLCASGLQNLVDGELFFGEGSRLTVL.

The chain links TRBV11-2 to TRBJ2-7; TRBD1 is a possible D gene (5 bases). Trimming removed 6 bases at V and 6 bases at J, with 15 bases between. Germline assignment: CDR1 SGHAT and CDR2 FQNNGV. The CDR3 covers 13 residues. This CDR3 reads CASRQITGSEQYF. The DNA for the CDR3 is TGTGCCAGCAGACAAATAACAGGCAGCGAGCAGTACTTC.

The chain employs TRBV7-2 and TRBJ2-5; no clear D. Trimming removed 0 bases at V and 7 bases at J, with 18 bases between. The CDR3 spans 16 residues. The V gene's germline CDR1 is SGHTA and CDR2 FQGNSA. The CDR3 coding sequence is TGTGCCAGCAGCTTAGCGAGGTTCGGCGGCCCGGGGACCCAGTACTTC. Its translation: CASSLARFGGPGTQYF.

The chain uses TRBV7-3 and TRBJ2-5, with TRBD2 matching 11 bases. Trimming at V came to 5 bases and at J to 4 bases, leaving 12 bases not matched to a gene. This CDR3 has 17 residues. CDR1 is SGHTA, CDR2 FQGTGA, per germline. In DNA form, the CDR3 reads TGTGCCAGCAGCACTAGCGGGAGATTAGGATTGGGAGAGACCCAGTACTTC. It translates to CASSTSGRLGLGETQYF. Variable domain in full (rest from reference TRBV7-3 and TRBJ2-5): GAGVSQTPSNKVTEKGKYVELRCDPISGHTALYWYRQSLGQGPEFLIYFQGTGAADDSGLPNDRFFAVRPEGSVSTLKIQRTERGDSAVYLCASSTSGRLGLGETQYFGPGTRLLVL.

CDR3 coding DNA: TGTGCCAGCAGTTTACACCGCCAGTTGCGTCTGGAGCAGTTCTTC. Translating it yields CASSLHRQLRLEQFF. This chain connects TRBV28 to TRBJ2-1; D not certain. Trimming took 2 bases from V and 10 from J, leaving 18 bases between them. This CDR3 spans 15 amino acids. In germline, CDR1 is MDHEN, CDR2 SYDVKM. Based on the CDR3 plus reference TRBV28 and TRBJ2-1, the full variable domain is DVKVTQSSRYLVKRTGEKVFLECVQDMDHENMFWYRQDPGLGLRLIYFSYDVKMKEKGDIPEGYSVSREKKERFSLILESASTNQTSMYLCASSLHRQLRLEQFFGPGTRLTVL.

The V and J genes are TRBV5-4 and TRBJ1-1; tentative D call: TRBD1 (6 bases). V was shortened by 4 bases and J by 3 bases, with 13 bases between the two germline ends. Germline V CDR1 and CDR2: SGHNT, YYREEE (reference sequence). This CDR3 spans 14 amino acids. Written as DNA, the CDR3 is TGTGCCAGCAGCCCGAACAGGGTGTACACTGAAGCTTTCTTT. Its translation: CASSPNRVYTEAFF.

This chain uses TRBV7-6 with TRBJ2-7; D unclear. This CDR3 region has 13 residues. Deletions cut 4 bases from V and 2 bases from J, with 9 bases between. The germline CDR1 and CDR2 sequences are SGHVS and FNYEAQ. As DNA, the CDR3 is TGTGCCAGCAGCTACGGACGGACCTACGAGCAGTACTTC. Translated: CASSYGRTYEQYF.

This chain joins TRBV7-9 and TRBJ1-2; no definite D call. With 1 base removed from V and 2 bases from J, the gap between germline ends came to 14 bases. This CDR3 spans 16 amino acids. Germline CDR1 and CDR2: SEHNR and FQNEAQ (reference sequence). For the CDR3, the DNA is TGTGCCAGCAGCTTAGGCAGGACCGAGAAAAACTATGGCTACACCTTC. This translates into CASSLGRTEKNYGYTF.

This rearrangement joins TRBV7-9 to TRBJ2-4; 11 bases map to TRBD2. CDR3 length equals 13 residues. The ends lost 3 bases at V and 9 bases at J; junction bases unmatched: 1. Germline assignment: CDR1 SEHNR and CDR2 FQNEAQ (reference sequence). CDR3 in DNA: TGTGCCAGCAGCTTTGGGACTAGCGGCATTCAGTACTTC. Protein sequence: CASSFGTSGIQYF.

A single count supports this clone. The rearrangement joins TRBV5-8 to TRBJ1-1; no firm D call. The CDR3 is 13 amino acids. V was shortened by 2 bases and J by 1 base, with 6 bases between the two germline ends. CDR1 SGHTS and CDR2 YDEGEE come from the germline V gene. The CDR3 region is CASSLDPNTEAFF. CDR3 bases: TGTGCCAGCAGCTTAGACCCGAACACTGAAGCTTTCTTT.

This clone was picked up one time. This chain uses TRBV7-9 with TRBJ1-4; D perhaps matches TRBD1 (6 bases). The CDR3 has 14 amino acids. V was cut by 2 bases and J by 6 bases, with 10 bases left in between. Germline-derived CDR1 and CDR2 are SEHNR and FQNEAQ (reference sequence). CDR3 sequence: CASSLKQGYEKLFF. Written as DNA, the CDR3 is TGTGCCAGCAGCTTAAAACAGGGTTATGAAAAACTGTTTTTT.

The chain joins TRBV5-1 to TRBJ1-6; weak D call: TRBD1 (5 bases). Germline-derived CDR1 and CDR2 are SGHRS and YFSETQ. This CDR3 is 14 amino acids long. V was cut by 0 bases and J by 8 bases, with 9 bases left in between. CDR3 in DNA: TGCGCCAGCAGCTTGGGGGACCTGGATTCACCCCTCCACTTT. It codes for CASSLGDLDSPLHF.

The gene calls are TRBV15 and TRBJ2-3; no clear D gene. V was cut by 1 base and J by 9 bases, with 17 bases left in between. This CDR3 contains 15 residues. CDR1 LNHNV and CDR2 YYDKDF come from the germline V gene (reference sequence). CDR3 nucleotides: TGTGCCACCAGCAGAGTCGTCGACCGGAGCGTGACGCAGTATTTT. Translated, it gives CATSRVVDRSVTQYF.

The chain links TRBV27 to TRBJ2-7; D is unresolved. The CDR3 length is 13 residues. The V end lost 5 bases, the J end lost 4 bases, and 12 bases lay between the germline ends. The germline CDR1 and CDR2 sequences are MNHEY and SMNVEV (reference sequence). The CDR3 nucleotides are TGTGCCAGCAGTCTCCATGAAAGTTACGAGCAGTACTTC. Translation: CASSLHESYEQYF.

The rearrangement links TRBV5-1 to TRBJ2-1; a possible D gene is TRBD2 (6 bases). CDR3 length: 15 residues. Germline values: CDR1 SGHRS, CDR2 YFSETQ. V gave up 0 bases and J gave up 4 bases, with 11 bases separating them. CDR3 sequence: CASSLDRESYNEQFF. Here the CDR3 DNA reads TGCGCCAGCAGCTTGGACCGGGAGAGTTACAATGAGCAGTTCTTC.

The chain couples TRBV7-9 to TRBJ1-4; D may be TRBD1 (5 bases). Trimming removed 5 bases at V and 1 base at J, with 14 bases between. This CDR3 has 16 amino acids. Germline V lookup: CDR1 SEHNR, CDR2 FQNEAQ (reference sequence). The CDR3 region is CASSPGRGGTNEKLFF. Written as DNA, the CDR3 is TGTGCCAGCAGCCCCGGGAGGGGAGGAACTAATGAAAAACTGTTTTTT.

Concerning this clone itself: This specimen includes other DNA sequences encoding the same CDR3. V is TRBV29-1 and J is TRBJ2-7; D tentatively reads TRBD1 or TRBD2 (6 bases each). Trimming shortened V by 4 bases and J by 2 bases, and 12 bases separated the two germline ends. CDR1 is SQVTM, CDR2 ANQGSEA, per germline. This CDR3 has 13 residues. The CDR3 coding sequence is TGCAGCGTTGGACAGGAGGGAGCCTACGAGCAGTACTTC. As protein: CSVGQEGAYEQYF.

The chain combines TRBV2 with TRBJ2-1; D is unclear. The length of the CDR3 is 12 residues. Germline V gives CDR1 SNHLY, CDR2 FYNNEI. The V end lost 6 bases, the J end lost 6 bases, and 9 bases lay between the germline ends. CDR3 nucleotides: TGTGCCAGCAGGGGTCTCGCCAATGAGCAGTTCTTC. This codes for CASRGLANEQFF.

The V gene is TRBV20-1, the J gene TRBJ1-4; D unclear. The CDR3 has 11 residues. Germline V lookup: CDR1 DFQATT, CDR2 SNEGSKA (reference sequence). V lost 3 bases and J lost 4, with 3 bases in between. This CDR3 is CSARFNEKLFF. For the CDR3, the DNA is TGCAGTGCTAGGTTTAATGAAAAACTGTTTTTT.

The V call is TRBV5-1, the J call TRBJ2-3, with D possibly called TRBD1 or TRBD2 (5 bases each). This CDR3 comprises 15 residues. The V gene's germline CDR1 is SGHRS and CDR2 YFSETQ. Between the trimmed V and J ends, which lost 0 bases and 6 bases, there was a span of 14 bases. The DNA of the CDR3 is TGCGCCAGCAGCTTGGCCCGGGGCAGTTTTGATACGCAGTATTTT. This translates into CASSLARGSFDTQYF. Full variable domain (outside the CDR3, taken from reference TRBV5-1 and TRBJ2-3): KAGVTQTPRYLIKTRGQQVTLSCSPISGHRSVSWYQQTPGQGLQFLFEYFSETQRNKGNFPGRFSGRQFSNSRSEMNVSTLELGDSALYLCASSLARGSFDTQYFGPGTRLTVL.

The J gene is TRBJ2-1, the V gene TRBV27, with 8 positions matching TRBD1. Per the germline V gene, CDR1 is MNHEY and CDR2 is SMNVEV (reference sequence). The J segment lost 4 bases and the V segment lost 5 bases, leaving 13 bases of the junction unmatched. This CDR3 is 17 amino acids long. As DNA, the CDR3 is TGTGCCAGCAGTAACCAGGGGGCCCGAGGGCAATACAATGAGCAGTTCTTC. Its protein is CASSNQGARGQYNEQFF.

This clone was picked up one time. The chain couples TRBV11-3 to TRBJ2-1; D call uncertain. Per germline, CDR1 SGHNT and CDR2 YENEEA. This CDR3 is built from 12 residues. The germline V and J ends were trimmed by 0 bases and 8 bases, with 5 bases remaining between them. The CDR3 region has the DNA TGTGCCAGCAGCTTAGATTCCGATGAGCAGTTCTTC. Translation: CASSLDSDEQFF.